A selection of T cell receptor beta chains follows, all from one sample in a study of T cells in localized non-small cell lung cancer. Assay: immunoSEQ multiplex PCR; the TCRdb copy retains only in-frame clones and omits some. The sample contains about 15,000 clones, nearly 90% of which appear only once. This sample comprised peripheral blood mononuclear cells, obtained before any cancer treatment. The receptors were sampled from a woman aged 40-75 years with stage III lung adenocarcinoma. Each CDR3 is given without its conserved first and last residue. D genes are given only for firm matches.

d_gene: -; len: 14; v_gene: TRBV5-6; j_gene: TRBJ2-7; CDR3aa: ASSLVVLTSGYEQY
d_gene: -; len: 12; v_gene: TRBV7-9; j_gene: TRBJ1-2; CDR3aa: ASSLSRGAAGYT
d_gene: TRBD1; len: 16; v_gene: TRBV13; j_gene: TRBJ2-2; CDR3aa: ASSLHPGGGLNTGELF
d_gene: -; len: 12; v_gene: TRBV5-1; j_gene: TRBJ2-5; CDR3aa: ASSLNPGEETQY
d_gene: TRBD2; len: 11; v_gene: TRBV6-5; j_gene: TRBJ2-2; CDR3aa: ASRSGTTGELF
d_gene: -; len: 11; v_gene: TRBV30; j_gene: TRBJ2-2; CDR3aa: AWGLQNTGELF
d_gene: -; len: 11; v_gene: TRBV6-5; j_gene: TRBJ1-6; CDR3aa: ASSRSYNSPLH
d_gene: -; len: 13; v_gene: TRBV18; j_gene: TRBJ1-2; CDR3aa: ASSPPTGINYGYT
d_gene: -; len: 13; v_gene: TRBV7-2; j_gene: TRBJ2-7; CDR3aa: ASSPDGGRPYEQY
d_gene: TRBD2; len: 15; v_gene: TRBV7-2; j_gene: TRBJ2-3; CDR3aa: ASSFGTSGRWADTQY
d_gene: -; len: 12; v_gene: TRBV7-9; j_gene: TRBJ1-2; CDR3aa: ASSLAGGVDGYT
d_gene: -; len: 12; v_gene: TRBV6-5; j_gene: TRBJ1-2; CDR3aa: ASSYTGQGDGYT
d_gene: -; len: 13; v_gene: TRBV7-6; j_gene: TRBJ1-3; CDR3aa: ASSLEVGSGNTIY
d_gene: TRBD2; len: 12; v_gene: TRBV2; j_gene: TRBJ2-5; CDR3aa: ASLLAGPLATQY
d_gene: -; len: 14; v_gene: TRBV6-1; j_gene: TRBJ1-2; CDR3aa: ASSASRPPRLYGYT
d_gene: TRBD1; len: 12; v_gene: TRBV6-5; j_gene: TRBJ1-1; CDR3aa: ASSLGQVGTEAF